What follows are 9 T cell receptor beta chains derived from one specimen sequenced in a study of CDR3 diversity in severe acne. TCRdb ran MiXCR on the PCR reads and lists one entry per CDR3 protein. This sample has roughly 100,000 distinct CDR3 sequences, with roughly 51% found just once. The sequencing sample was made of blood. These receptors originate from a male donor with acne.

This chain connects TRBV6-2 or TRBV6-3 to TRBJ2-7; TRBD2 is a possible D gene (5 bases). Trimming removed 6 bases from V and 6 bases from J, with 12 bases in between. The CDR3 covers 12 residues. Germline lookup yields CDR1 MNHEY and CDR2 SVGEGT. The CDR3 DNA reads as TGTGCCAGCAGGTCCCACAGCGGCGAGCAGTACTTC. Its translation is CASRSHSGEQYF.

This chain joins TRBV11-2 and TRBJ2-1; D is ambiguous. This CDR3 is built from 15 residues. The germline V gene has CDR1 SGHAT and CDR2 FQNNGV. V lost 3 bases to trimming and J lost 8 bases, with 17 bases between them. The CDR3 sequence is CASSFGPPPGYEQFF. In nucleotides, the CDR3 is TGTGCCAGCAGCTTCGGACCCCCGCCGGGTTATGAGCAGTTCTTC.

Notes on this clonotype: This may be a read error: a much more frequent sequence differs by one nucleotide. Here the CDR3 reads CASSGGEAFF. The CDR3 nucleotides are TGCGCCAGCAGTGGTGGGGAAGCTTTCTTT. The chain is built from TRBV10-2 and TRBJ1-1; no clear D gene. Germline CDR1 is WSHSY and CDR2 is SAAADI. The ends were cut back, 4 bases at V and 8 bases at J, with 5 bases in the middle. The CDR3 spans 10 residues.

The chain recombines TRBV24-1 with TRBJ2-2; D not certain. CDR3 length: 11 amino acids. Germline CDR1 KGHDR, CDR2 SFDVKD. Deletions cut 4 bases from V and 6 bases from J, with 2 bases between. The CDR3 region is CATSEAGELFF. The DNA of the CDR3 is TGTGCCACCAGTGAGGCCGGGGAGCTGTTTTTT.

The V call is TRBV7-8, the J call TRBJ2-1; unclear D gene. V was pared by 5 bases and J by 9 bases, with 8 bases between. The CDR3 has 11 residues. Germline CDR1 and CDR2: SGHVS and FQNEAQ. CDR3 residues: CASSPILEQFF. The CDR3, as DNA: TGTGCCAGCAGCCCCATCCTTGAGCAGTTCTTC.

The chain has TRBV27 and TRBJ1-5; 9 nucleotides agree with TRBD1. CDR1 MNHEY and CDR2 SMNVEV come from the germline V gene (reference sequence). V lost 7 bases to trimming and J lost 4 bases; unmatched junction nucleotides: 11. The CDR3 contains 16 residues. The chain's CDR3 is CASKGLMGQGNQPQHF. CDR3 nucleotide sequence: TGTGCCAGCAAGGGACTGATGGGACAGGGTAATCAGCCCCAGCATTTT.

The chain recombines TRBV7-8 with TRBJ2-7, with 10 nucleotides matching TRBD1. Germline V gene sequence: CDR1 SGHVS, CDR2 FQNEAQ. This CDR3 comprises 17 residues. Unmatched junction bases numbered 13, after V lost 0 bases and J lost 8 bases. Written as DNA, the CDR3 is TGTGCCAGCAGCTTAGCCCCGGCCGGGACAGGGGCCAACAAGCAGTACTTC. Its translation is CASSLAPAGTGANKQYF.

Ten or more counts support this clonotype. This chain uses TRBV7-3 with TRBJ2-1, with 12 bases lining up with TRBD2. The CDR3 length is 15 residues. From germline, CDR1 is SGHTA and CDR2 FQGTGA. V lost 2 bases to trimming and J lost 8 bases; unmatched junction nucleotides: 4. The CDR3 bases are TGTGCCAGCAGCTTAGGACTAGCGGGAATCGATGAGCAGTTCTTC. It yields the protein CASSLGLAGIDEQFF. Drawing the rest from reference TRBV7-3 and TRBJ2-1, the complete variable domain is GAGVSQTPSNKVTEKGKYVELRCDPISGHTALYWYRQSLGQGPEFLIYFQGTGAADDSGLPNDRFFAVRPEGSVSTLKIQRTERGDSAVYLCASSLGLAGIDEQFFGPGTRLTVL.

This sequence joins TRBV10-3 and TRBJ1-5, with D uncertain. Deletions cut 3 bases from V and 5 bases from J, with 8 bases between. CDR1 is ENHRY, CDR2 SYGVKD, per germline. This CDR3 comprises 13 residues. The CDR3 sequence: CAISELQDQPQHF. DNA of the CDR3: TGTGCCATCAGTGAACTTCAGGATCAGCCCCAGCATTTT.